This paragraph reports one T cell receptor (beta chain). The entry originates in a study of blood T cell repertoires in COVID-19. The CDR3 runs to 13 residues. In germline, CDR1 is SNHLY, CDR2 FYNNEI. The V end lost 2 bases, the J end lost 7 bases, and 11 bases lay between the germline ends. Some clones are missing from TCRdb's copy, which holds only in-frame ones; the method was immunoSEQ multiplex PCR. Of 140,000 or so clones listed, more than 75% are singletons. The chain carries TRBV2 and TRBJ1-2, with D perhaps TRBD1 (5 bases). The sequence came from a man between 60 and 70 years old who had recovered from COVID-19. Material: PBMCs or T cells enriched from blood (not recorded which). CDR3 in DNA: TGTGCCAGCAGTGAATCCAGGGAAGGTGGCTACACCTTC. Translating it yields CASSESREGGYTF.